This entry is about one T cell receptor (beta chain). What it binds is not known. These data are taken from a study of blood T cells in healthy people across ages. Study-wide results and caveats: In these data, TCR beta diversity tracked strongly with naive T cell percentage.

Sample-barcoded 5' priming and a J-beta primer mix drove a second PCR of 7 to 11 cycles. TCRdb re-called the 5' RACE reads with MiXCR, one entry per CDR3 protein. The top ten clones hold 20% to 25% of a sample with about 970,000 distinct CDR3 sequences, roughly 51% of them seen once. Input material: blood. This TCR derives from a woman aged 55-70 years in good health.

In DNA, the CDR3 is TGCGCCAGCAGCCACCTCCAGAGCGGGGCTTTTTGCGAGCAGTACTTC. Its protein product is CASSHLQSGAFCEQYF. This chain links TRBV4-3 with TRBJ2-5, with 7 bases aligning to TRBD2. With the DNA end fitting TRBJ2-7 better, the J assignment may be wrong. The CDR3 totals 16 residues. CDR1 is LGHNA and CDR2 is YSLEER in the germline V gene.